Listed below are T cell receptor beta chains from one sample, sequenced in a study of blood T cell repertoires in COVID-19. Clones were read by immunoSEQ multiplex PCR, and TCRdb kept only the in-frame ones, dropping some. Of about 160,000 clones in the sample, around 85% are singletons; the top ten hold about 3%. Sequenced input: peripheral blood. Receptors originate from a human donor with acute or convalescent COVID-19. The donor label of this sample is uncertain. Both conserved end residues are part of each CDR3. A D gene is named only where the DNA matches it firmly. Size is omitted from some rows. Given values are once, few, many or a class for expanded clones.

TRBJ2-2 | - | TRBV19 | - | TGTGCCAGTAGGACAGGGAACACCGGGGAGCTGTTTTTT | CASRTGNTGELFF
TRBJ2-5 | - | TRBV18 | TRBD2 | TGTGCCAGCTCACCACTAAGCTCTTCGAAGGGAGGGAAAGAGACCCAGTACTTC | CASSPLSSSKGGKETQYF
TRBJ1-1 | - | TRBV15 | - | TGTGCCACCAGCAGATCTCAGACAGTGAACACTGAAGCTTTCTTT | CATSRSQTVNTEAFF
TRBJ2-5 | few | TRBV2 | - | TGTGCCAGCAGTGCTGGACAGTGGAATCAAGAGACCCAGTACTTC | CASSAGQWNQETQYF
TRBJ1-6 | - | TRBV3-1/TRBV3-2 | - | TGTGCCAGCAGCCCGACTAAGGGCCTCCGAGAGAGTTCACCCCTCCACTTT | CASSPTKGLRESSPLHF
TRBJ2-7 | - | TRBV27 | - | TGTGCCAGCAGTTTATCTACCGGGAAAGGCTACGAGCAGTACTTC | CASSLSTGKGYEQYF
TRBJ2-1 | - | TRBV7-9 | - | TGTGCCAGCAGCTTTACAGTTTCCTACAATGAGCAGTTCTTC | CASSFTVSYNEQFF
TRBJ1-2 | - | TRBV19 | - | TGTGCCAGTAGTATAAGCCAGGGAAATGGCTACACCTTC | CASSISQGNGYTF
TRBJ2-1 | - | TRBV7-2 | - | TGTGCCAGCAGCTTAGTGGGGGGATTGAATGAGCAGTTCTTC | CASSLVGGLNEQFF
TRBJ1-1 | - | TRBV6-5 | - | TGTGCCAGCAGCGCGGGACTTTCGAGGAACACTGAAGCTTTCTTT | CASSAGLSRNTEAFF
TRBJ1-2 | - | TRBV19 | - | TGTGCCAGTAGTATAGGGCCCCGCAGGGGCGCCTATGGCTACACCTTC | CASSIGPRRGAYGYTF
TRBJ2-5 | - | TRBV4-2 | TRBD1 | TGTGCCAGCAGCCAAGTCGCGGGACAGGGGGCGGGGACCCAGTACTTC | CASSQVAGQGAGTQYF
TRBJ2-3 | - | TRBV6-5 | - | TGTGCCAGCAGATATACTACCACAGATACGCAGTATTTT | CASRYTTTDTQYF
TRBJ2-7 | - | TRBV14 | TRBD2 | TGTGCCAGCAGCCAAGAGGGGGAGCGGGACCTTAAGGAGCAGTACTTC | CASSQEGERDLKEQYF
TRBJ2-7 | - | TRBV6-1 | - | TGTGCCAGCAGTGAATTTTCCTCATGGGGGCAGGTGAGAGGCGAGCAGTACTTC | CASSEFSSWGQVRGEQYF
TRBJ1-1 | - | TRBV30 | - | TGTGCCTGGGGGGCGGGAGGGACTGAAGCTTTCTTT | CAWGAGGTEAFF
TRBJ1-2 | - | TRBV6-5 | - | TGTGCCAGCAGTCCCGGTGGGGGCAGGTATGGCTACACCTTC | CASSPGGGRYGYTF
TRBJ1-4 | - | TRBV5-6 | - | TGTGCCAGCAGCTTGACAGGGTTGGGAACTAATGAAAAACTGTTTTTT | CASSLTGLGTNEKLFF
TRBJ1-1 | - | TRBV29-1 | - | TGCAGCGTAGGGGGTCGAGTAGCAGCTGAGAACACTGAAGCTTTCTTT | CSVGGRVAAENTEAFF
TRBJ1-2 | - | TRBV7-6 | - | TGTGCCAGCAGCTTAGTGGGGGCGGATGGCTACACCTTC | CASSLVGADGYTF
TRBJ1-6 | - | TRBV5-1 | TRBD1 | TGCGCCAGCAGCTTGAATCTGGGACAGGGTTACTCACCCCTCCACTTT | CASSLNLGQGYSPLHF
TRBJ1-1 | once | TRBV27 | - | TGTGCCAGCACCAAATCACTCCTTAGTGTCACTGAAGCTTTCTTT | CASTKSLLSVTEAFF
TRBJ1-5 | - | TRBV9 | - | TGTGCCAGCAGCAAACGATTCAGGGGTATAACCCTTTTGCAGCCCCAGCATTTT | CASSKRFRGITLLQPQHF
TRBJ1-2 | - | TRBV18 | TRBD1 | TGTGCCAGCTCATTCCTTTCGACAGGGGCCTATGGCTACACCTTC | CASSFLSTGAYGYTF
TRBJ1-2 | once | TRBV27 | TRBD1 | TGTGCCAGCAGTGAGTTGGGACAGGGATTAAACTATGGCTACACCTTC | CASSELGQGLNYGYTF
TRBJ1-6 | - | TRBV11-2 | TRBD1 | TGTGCCAGCAGCTCTTTTTTGAAGGGGGCTCTTAATTCACCCCTCCACTTT | CASSSFLKGALNSPLHF
TRBJ1-4 | - | TRBV10-3 | TRBD1 | TGTGCCATCAGTGAGTTACAGGGGACTAATGAAAAACTGTTTTTT | CAISELQGTNEKLFF
TRBJ1-2 | - | TRBV5-1 | - | TGCGCCAGCAGCTTGGAGACTATCTATGGCTACACCTTC | CASSLETIYGYTF
TRBJ2-7 | - | TRBV6-2/TRBV6-3 | - | TGTGCCAGCAGTTACTCGGACAAGAGGAAACCCTACGAGCAGTACTTC | CASSYSDKRKPYEQYF
TRBJ1-1 | - | TRBV5-4 | - | TGTGCCAGCAGCACGTCCGCAGGGTCAACGGGCACTGAAGCTTTCTTT | CASSTSAGSTGTEAFF
TRBJ1-2 | few | TRBV9 | - | TGTGCCAGCAGCGTAGGTTTTGGGCCTGGGTATGGCTACACCTTC | CASSVGFGPGYGYTF
TRBJ2-7 | - | TRBV2 | - | TGTGCCAGCAGCAGGGAGGCCTACGAGCAGTACTTC | CASSREAYEQYF
TRBJ1-5 | - | TRBV6-5 | - | TGTGCCAGCTCCCGTCTGGGGGGGAGACAGCCCCAGCATTTT | CASSRLGGRQPQHF
TRBJ2-6 | - | TRBV11-3 | - | TGTGCCAGCAGCTTTCAGGGAACGGCTGGGGCCAACGTCCTGACTTTC | CASSFQGTAGANVLTF
TRBJ1-5 | - | TRBV19 | - | TGTGCCAGTAGATCGGGGCTTTCAGGAGGGAGTCAGCCCCAGCATTTT | CASRSGLSGGSQPQHF
TRBJ1-2 | - | TRBV2 | - | TGTGCCAGCATGGCAACAGGCCGGCGTATTTTCTATGGCTACACCTTC | CASMATGRRIFYGYTF
TRBJ2-7 | once | TRBV30 | - | TGTGCCGGGGAGTTCTACTACGAGCAGTACTTC | CAGEFYYEQYF
TRBJ1-2 | - | TRBV28 | - | TGTGCCAGCAGTTTGGTGGGGGGTTGGGGTGGCTACACCTTC | CASSLVGGWGGYTF
TRBJ2-2 | - | TRBV7-2 | TRBD2 | TGTGCCAGCAGCTTAGGCCCGACTAGCGGGGGCCGGGAGCTGTTTTTT | CASSLGPTSGGRELFF
TRBJ1-1 | - | TRBV3-1/TRBV3-2 | - | TGTGCCAGCAGCCAAGGAGGCTGGGAAGCTTTCTTT | CASSQGGWEAFF
TRBJ2-1 | once | TRBV4-1 | TRBD1 | TGCGCCAGCAGCCTTAGTTTGGGACAGGACCTTGGGGAGCAGTTCTTC | CASSLSLGQDLGEQFF
TRBJ2-1 | - | TRBV12-5 | TRBD1 | TGTGCTAGTGGTTCCCTAAGGGACAGGAGTAAGCAGTTCTTC | CASGSLRDRSKQFF
TRBJ2-5 | - | TRBV5-1 | - | TGCGCCAGCAGCTTGGCTGGGGGGACCCAAGAGACCCAGTACTTC | CASSLAGGTQETQYF
TRBJ1-1 | few | TRBV7-9 | TRBD1 | TGTGCCAGCAGCTTAGGTCCGACAGGGCACACTGAAGCTTTCTTT | CASSLGPTGHTEAFF
TRBJ1-5 | once | TRBV6-2/TRBV6-3 | - | TGTGCCAGCAGTCCATCCACAGGGTTTCGCAATCAGCCCCAGCATTTT | CASSPSTGFRNQPQHF
TRBJ1-5 | - | TRBV18 | TRBD1 | TGTGCCAGCTCACCCCAGGGGGCCATGCGCAATCAGCCCCAGCATTTT | CASSPQGAMRNQPQHF
TRBJ1-1 | - | TRBV18 | TRBD1 | TGTGCCAGCTCACCGGATGACAGGGGGCGGGAGACTGAAGCTTTCTTT | CASSPDDRGRETEAFF
TRBJ1-4 | - | TRBV4-1 | - | TGCGCCAGCAGCCAAGAGTCCGAAAGATTGATCGGAAAACTGTTTTTT | CASSQESERLIGKLFF
TRBJ1-3 | - | TRBV9 | - | TGTGCCAGCAGCGTCCCATCGGGGGGCTATGGAAACACCATATATTTT | CASSVPSGGYGNTIYF
TRBJ1-4 | - | TRBV5-1 | - | TGCGCCAGCAGCCTCGCCAACAGTGATGAAAAACTGTTTTTT | CASSLANSDEKLFF